This T cell receptor (beta chain) is from a study of T cells after yellow fever vaccination. Study-wide findings and caveats: Post-booster repertoires again held most primary-vaccination clones (approximately 96% CD4, about 88% CD8).

This CDR3 has 16 residues. The V gene's germline CDR1 is SGHTA and CDR2 FQGNSA. Trimming stripped 5 bases from V and 6 bases from J, with 22 bases between. This clonotype was counted ten times or more. What it binds is not known. A universal primer site and UMIs were added as TCR cDNA was made by 5'RACE template switching. TCRdb called the 5' RACE reads again in MiXCR, with one record for every CDR3 protein. Of approximately 240,000 distinct CDR3 sequences in the sample, approximately 3.5% were seen once. Sample: PBMCs, taken 15 days after the yellow fever booster vaccination. The rearrangement uses TRBV7-2 and TRBJ2-5; D might be TRBD1 (6 bases). The TCR sequence derives from a man between 18 and 29 years old who received the YFV17D yellow fever vaccine. CDR3 DNA sequence: TGTGCCAGCAGCCAAGAGCCCAGGGGTGGGAGAAAGACCCAGTACTTC. The encoded protein is CASSQEPRGGRKTQYF.